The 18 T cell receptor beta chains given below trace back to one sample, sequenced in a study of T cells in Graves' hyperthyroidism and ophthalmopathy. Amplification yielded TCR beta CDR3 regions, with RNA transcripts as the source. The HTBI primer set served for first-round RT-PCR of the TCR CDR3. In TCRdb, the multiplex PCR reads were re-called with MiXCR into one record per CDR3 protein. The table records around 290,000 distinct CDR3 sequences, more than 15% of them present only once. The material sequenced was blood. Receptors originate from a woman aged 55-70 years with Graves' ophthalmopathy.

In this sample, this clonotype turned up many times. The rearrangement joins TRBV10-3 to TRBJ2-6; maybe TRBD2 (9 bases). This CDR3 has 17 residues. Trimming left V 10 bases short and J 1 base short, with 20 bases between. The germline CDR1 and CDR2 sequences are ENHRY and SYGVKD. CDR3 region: CANAGGQGASGANVLTF. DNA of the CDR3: TGTGCCAACGCGGGGGGGCAGGGGGCATCTGGGGCCAACGTCCTGACTTTC.

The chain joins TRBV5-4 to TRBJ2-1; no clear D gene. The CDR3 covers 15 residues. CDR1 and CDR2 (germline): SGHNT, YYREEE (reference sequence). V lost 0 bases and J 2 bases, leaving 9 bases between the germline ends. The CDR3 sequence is CASSLEAVAYNEQFF. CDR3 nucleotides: TGTGCCAGCAGCTTGGAAGCCGTGGCCTACAATGAGCAGTTCTTC.

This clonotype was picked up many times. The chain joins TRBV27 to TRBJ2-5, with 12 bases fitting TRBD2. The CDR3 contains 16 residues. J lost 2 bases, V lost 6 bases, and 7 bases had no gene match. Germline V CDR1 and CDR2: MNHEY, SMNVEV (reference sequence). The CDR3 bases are TGTGCCAGCAGCTCCGGGACTAGCGGGCCTCAAGAGACCCAGTACTTC. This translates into CASSSGTSGPQETQYF.

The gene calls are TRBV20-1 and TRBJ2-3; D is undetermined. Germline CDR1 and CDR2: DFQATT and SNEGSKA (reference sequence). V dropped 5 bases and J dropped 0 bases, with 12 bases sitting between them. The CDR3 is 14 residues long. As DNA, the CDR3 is TGCAGTGCTCCCGTCGGGTCTAGCACAGATACGCAGTATTTT. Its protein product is CSAPVGSSTDTQYF.

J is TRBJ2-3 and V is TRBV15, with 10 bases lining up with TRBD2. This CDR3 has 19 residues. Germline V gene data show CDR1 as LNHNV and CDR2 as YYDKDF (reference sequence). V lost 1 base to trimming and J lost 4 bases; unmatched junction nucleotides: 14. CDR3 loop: CATSRGRQRGGVGADTQYF. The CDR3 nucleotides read TGTGCCACCAGCAGAGGGAGGCAGCGGGGGGGCGTTGGAGCAGATACGCAGTATTTT.

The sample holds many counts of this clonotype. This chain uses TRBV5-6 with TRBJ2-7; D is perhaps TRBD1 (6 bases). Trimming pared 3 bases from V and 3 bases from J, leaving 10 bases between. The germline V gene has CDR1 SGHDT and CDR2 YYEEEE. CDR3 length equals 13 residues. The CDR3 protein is CASSSGQRYEQYF. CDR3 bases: TGTGCCAGCAGCTCCGGACAGCGCTACGAGCAGTACTTC.

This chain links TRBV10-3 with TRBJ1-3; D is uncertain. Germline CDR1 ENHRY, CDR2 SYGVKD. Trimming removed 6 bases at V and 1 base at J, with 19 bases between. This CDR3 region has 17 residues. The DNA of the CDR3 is TGTGCCATCAGCCCCGGAGTCATTGGGTCTTCTGGAAACACCATATATTTT. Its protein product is CAISPGVIGSSGNTIYF.

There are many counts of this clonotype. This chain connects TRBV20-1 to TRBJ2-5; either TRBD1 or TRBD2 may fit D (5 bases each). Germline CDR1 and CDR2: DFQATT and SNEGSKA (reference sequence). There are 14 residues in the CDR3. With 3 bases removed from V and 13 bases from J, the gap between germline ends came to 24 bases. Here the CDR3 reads CSARGDLPGINRYF. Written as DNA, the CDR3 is TGCAGTGCTAGGGGGGACCTCCCGGGAATCAACCGGTACTTC.

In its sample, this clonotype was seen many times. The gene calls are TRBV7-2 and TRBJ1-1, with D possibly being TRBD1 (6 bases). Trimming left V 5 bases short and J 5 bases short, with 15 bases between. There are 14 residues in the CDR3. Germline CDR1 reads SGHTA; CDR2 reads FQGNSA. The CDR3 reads CASSTGGGRTEAFF. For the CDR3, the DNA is TGTGCCAGCAGCACCGGAGGGGGTCGGACTGAAGCTTTCTTT.

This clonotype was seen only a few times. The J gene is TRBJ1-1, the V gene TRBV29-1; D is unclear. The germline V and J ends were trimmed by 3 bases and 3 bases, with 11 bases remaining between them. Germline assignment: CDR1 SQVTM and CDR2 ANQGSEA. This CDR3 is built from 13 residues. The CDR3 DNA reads TGCAGCGTTGAGATCTTAGCGGACACTGAAGCTTTCTTT. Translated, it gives CSVEILADTEAFF.

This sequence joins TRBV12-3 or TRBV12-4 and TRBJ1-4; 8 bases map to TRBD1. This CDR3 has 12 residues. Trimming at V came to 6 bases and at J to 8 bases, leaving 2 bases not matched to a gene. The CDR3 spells CASSRTGEKLFF. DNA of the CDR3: TGTGCCAGCAGCCGGACAGGGGAAAAACTGTTTTTT.

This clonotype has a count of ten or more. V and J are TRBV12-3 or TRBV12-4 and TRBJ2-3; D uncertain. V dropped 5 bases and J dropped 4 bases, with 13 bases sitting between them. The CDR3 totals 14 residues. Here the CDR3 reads CASSPTLTADTQYF. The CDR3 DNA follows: TGTGCCAGCAGTCCGACCTTAACTGCAGATACGCAGTATTTT.

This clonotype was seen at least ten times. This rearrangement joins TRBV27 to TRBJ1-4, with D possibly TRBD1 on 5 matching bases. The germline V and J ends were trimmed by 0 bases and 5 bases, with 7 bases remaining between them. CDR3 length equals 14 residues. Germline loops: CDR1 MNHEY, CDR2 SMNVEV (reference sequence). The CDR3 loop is CASSLSGVNEKLFF. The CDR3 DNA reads TGTGCCAGCAGTTTATCAGGGGTAAATGAAAAACTGTTTTTT.

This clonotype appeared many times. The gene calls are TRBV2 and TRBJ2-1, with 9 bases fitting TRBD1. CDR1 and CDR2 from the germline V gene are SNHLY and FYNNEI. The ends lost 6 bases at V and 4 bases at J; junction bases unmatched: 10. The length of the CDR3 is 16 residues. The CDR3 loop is CASSRRGTGSYNEQFF. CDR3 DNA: TGTGCCAGCAGCCGCCGAGGGACAGGGTCGTACAATGAGCAGTTCTTC.

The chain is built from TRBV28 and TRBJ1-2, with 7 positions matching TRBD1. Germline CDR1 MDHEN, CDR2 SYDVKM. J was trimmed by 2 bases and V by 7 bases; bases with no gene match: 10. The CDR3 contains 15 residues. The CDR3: CASTRQGGLNYGYTF. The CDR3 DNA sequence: TGTGCCAGCACCCGACAGGGAGGCTTAAACTATGGCTACACCTTC.

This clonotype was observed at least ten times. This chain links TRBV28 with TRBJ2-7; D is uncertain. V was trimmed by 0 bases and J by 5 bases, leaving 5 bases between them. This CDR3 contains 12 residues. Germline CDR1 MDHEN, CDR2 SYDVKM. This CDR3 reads CASSLWVNEQYF. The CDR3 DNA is TGTGCCAGCAGTTTATGGGTTAACGAGCAGTACTTC.

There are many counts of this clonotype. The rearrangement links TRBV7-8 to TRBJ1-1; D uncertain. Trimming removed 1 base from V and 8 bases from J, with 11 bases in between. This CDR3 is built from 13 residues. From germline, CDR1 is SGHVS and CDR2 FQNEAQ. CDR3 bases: TGTGCCAGCAGCTTAGAACGAGTTCGGGAAGCTTTCTTT. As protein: CASSLERVREAFF.

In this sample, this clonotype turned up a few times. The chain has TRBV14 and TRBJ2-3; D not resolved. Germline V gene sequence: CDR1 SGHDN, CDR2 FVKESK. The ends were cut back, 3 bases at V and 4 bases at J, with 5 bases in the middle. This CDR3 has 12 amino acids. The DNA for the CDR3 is TGTGCCAGCAGCCATCACCCAGATACGCAGTATTTT. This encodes CASSHHPDTQYF.